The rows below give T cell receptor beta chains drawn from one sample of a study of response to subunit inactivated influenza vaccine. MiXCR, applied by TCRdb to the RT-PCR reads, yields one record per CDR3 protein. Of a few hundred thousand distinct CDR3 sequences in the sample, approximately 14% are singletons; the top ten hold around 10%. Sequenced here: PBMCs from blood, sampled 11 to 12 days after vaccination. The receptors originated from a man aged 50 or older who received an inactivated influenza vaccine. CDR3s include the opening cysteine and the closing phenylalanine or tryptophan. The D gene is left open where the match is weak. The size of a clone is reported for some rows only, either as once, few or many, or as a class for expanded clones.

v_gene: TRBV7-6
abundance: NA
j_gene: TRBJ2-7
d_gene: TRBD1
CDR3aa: CASSWDRGTSYEQYF
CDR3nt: TGTGCCAGCAGCTGGGACAGGGGAACCTCCTACGAGCAGTACTTC

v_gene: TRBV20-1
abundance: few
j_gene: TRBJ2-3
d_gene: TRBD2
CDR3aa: CSANWPSGSIDTQYF
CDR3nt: TGCAGTGCCAATTGGCCTAGCGGGAGTATAGATACGCAGTATTTT

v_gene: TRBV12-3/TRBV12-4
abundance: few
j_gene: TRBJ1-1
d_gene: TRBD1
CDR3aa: CASSLGTGVTEAFF
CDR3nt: TGTGCCAGCAGTTTAGGGACAGGCGTTACTGAAGCTTTCTTT

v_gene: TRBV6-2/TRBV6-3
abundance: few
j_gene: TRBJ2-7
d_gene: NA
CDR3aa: CASSLTLSSYEQYF
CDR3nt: TGTGCCAGCAGTTTGACACTGAGCTCCTACGAGCAGTACTTC

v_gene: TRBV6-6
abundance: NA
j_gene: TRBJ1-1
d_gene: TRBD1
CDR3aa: CASRSDRDTEAFF
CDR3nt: TGTGCCAGCAGATCAGACAGGGATACTGAAGCTTTCTTT

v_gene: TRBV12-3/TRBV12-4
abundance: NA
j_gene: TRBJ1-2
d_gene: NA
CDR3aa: CASSLSGGTNYGYTF
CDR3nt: TGTGCCAGCAGTTTATCTGGCGGTACTAACTATGGCTACACCTTC

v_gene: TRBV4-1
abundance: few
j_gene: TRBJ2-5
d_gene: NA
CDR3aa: CASSQDTRQETQYF
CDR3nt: TGCGCCAGCAGCCAAGATACCAGACAAGAGACCCAGTACTTC

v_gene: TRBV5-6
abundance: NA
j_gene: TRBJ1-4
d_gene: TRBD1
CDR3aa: CASSLLGTEDGEKLFF
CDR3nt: TGTGCCAGCAGCTTGTTGGGGACAGAGGACGGTGAAAAACTGTTTTTT

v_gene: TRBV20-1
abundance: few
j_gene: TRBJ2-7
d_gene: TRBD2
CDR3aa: CSARGGSGPDRMGQYF
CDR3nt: TGCAGTGCTAGAGGGGGTAGCGGGCCTGACCGAATGGGGCAGTACTTC

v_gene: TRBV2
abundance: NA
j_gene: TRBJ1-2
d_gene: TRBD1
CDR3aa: CASSEVGQGFGGYTF
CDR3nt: TGTGCCAGCAGTGAAGTGGGACAGGGCTTCGGTGGCTACACCTTC

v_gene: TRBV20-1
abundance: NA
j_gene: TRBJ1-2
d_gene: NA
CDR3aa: CSAPQGYGYTF
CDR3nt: TGCAGTGCGCCACAGGGCTATGGCTACACCTTC

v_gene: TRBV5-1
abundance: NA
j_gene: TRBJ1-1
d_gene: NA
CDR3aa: CASSAGLRGTEAFF
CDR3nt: TGCGCCAGCAGCGCGGGACTGCGGGGCACTGAAGCTTTCTTT

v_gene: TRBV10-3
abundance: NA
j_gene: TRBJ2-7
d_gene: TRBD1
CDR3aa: CAIRGTDNSYEQYF
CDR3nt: TGTGCCATCAGAGGGACAGACAACTCCTACGAGCAGTACTTC

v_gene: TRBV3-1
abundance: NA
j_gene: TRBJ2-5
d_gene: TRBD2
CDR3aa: CASSHSSGRETQYF
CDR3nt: TGTGCCAGCAGCCATTCTAGCGGGAGAGAGACCCAGTACTTC

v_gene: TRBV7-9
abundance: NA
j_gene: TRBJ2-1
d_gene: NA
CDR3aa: CASSLAGIAYNEQFF
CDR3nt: TGTGCCAGCAGCTTAGCGGGTATTGCCTACAATGAGCAGTTCTTC

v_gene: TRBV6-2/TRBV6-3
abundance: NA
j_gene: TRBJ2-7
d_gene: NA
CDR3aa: CASQLAGTYEQYF
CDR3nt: TGTGCCAGCCAGCTAGCCGGTACCTACGAGCAGTACTTC

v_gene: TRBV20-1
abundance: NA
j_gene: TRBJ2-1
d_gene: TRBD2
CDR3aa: CSGAKREASSYNEQFF
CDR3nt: TGCAGTGGCGCAAAGCGGGAGGCAAGCTCCTACAATGAGCAGTTCTTC